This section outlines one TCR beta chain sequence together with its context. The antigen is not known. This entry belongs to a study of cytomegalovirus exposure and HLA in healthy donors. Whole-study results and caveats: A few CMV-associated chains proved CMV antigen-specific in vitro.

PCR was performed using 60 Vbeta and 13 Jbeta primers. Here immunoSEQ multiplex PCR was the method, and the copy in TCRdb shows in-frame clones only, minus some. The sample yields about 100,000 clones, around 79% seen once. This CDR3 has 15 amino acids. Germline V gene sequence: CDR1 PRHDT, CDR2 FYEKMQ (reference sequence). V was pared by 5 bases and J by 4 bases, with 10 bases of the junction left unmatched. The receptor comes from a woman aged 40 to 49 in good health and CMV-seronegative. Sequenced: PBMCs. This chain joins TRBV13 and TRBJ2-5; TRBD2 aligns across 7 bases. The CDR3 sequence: CASSPRWGRGETQYF. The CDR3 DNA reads TGTGCCAGCAGCCCCCGGTGGGGGAGGGGAGAGACCCAGTACTTC.